Listed below are T cell receptor beta chains from one sample, sequenced in a study of T cell responses to AZD1222 COVID-19 vaccine. The data were produced by immunoSEQ multiplex PCR, yet TCRdb's version contains in-frame clones alone and is incomplete. The data contain around 210,000 clones, approximately 94% of them singletons. The material was peripheral blood, obtained 28 days after the second dose of the MenACWY control vaccine. Receptor source: an adult who received the MenACWY meningococcal vaccine as a control. The conserved cysteine and the conserved F or W are not part of the CDR3 here. Fields, in order: V gene, CDR3 protein.

>TRBV25-1
ASRYLGQGHNEQF
>TRBV7-9
ASSLERGPNTGELF
>TRBV6-4
ASSDTGTSGTDTQY
>TRBV7-8
ASSFEQGGSPLH
>TRBV6-6
ASSPGPSVGETQY
>TRBV28
ASSNHGEQSDEQY
>TRBV7-9
ASSLKSTGADTQY
>TRBV10-3
AISGQSQETQY
>TRBV7-3
ASSLNLGILVETNYYEQY
>TRBV9
ASSVAEYSYEQY
>TRBV3-1/TRBV3-2
ASSQEMRTDTQY
>TRBV6-5
ASSLRAVSYEQY
>TRBV10-3
AISAGTSGVGEQY
>TRBV18
ASSPTGLSSSGNTIY
>TRBV18
ASSPAWGDNEQF
>TRBV28
ASGGLNTEAF
>TRBV9
ASSVEGSTGNTIY
>TRBV9
ASSLSGTDTEAF
>TRBV21-1
ASSKVKSVGNNQPQH
>TRBV19
ASSIRRVPQETQY
>TRBV10-3
AINRGENTEAF
>TRBV27
ASSYNRGQTEAF
>TRBV4-1
ASSQVGQPQH
>TRBV15
ATSRRRTEYNEKLF
>TRBV7-3
ASSAGVGYT
>TRBV7-8
ASSLGGQGIPLDGYT
>TRBV4-2
ASSQDPGDTQY
>TRBV4-2
ASSQGTENQETQY
>TRBV5-6
ASSFTRTGTGELF
>TRBV28
ASSFRGYDQPQH
>TRBV2
ASSDTGAGNSPLH
>TRBV7-9
ASGPQGAEKLF
>TRBV28
ASSSDTSSYNEQF
>TRBV5-1
ASSPGQTQFNYGYT
>TRBV7-9
ASSPGQNNYGYT
>TRBV7-6
ASSSGLFANTGELF
>TRBV5-4
ASSLPGTGASYEQY
>TRBV3-1/TRBV3-2
ASSQDSSGTGNEQF
>TRBV27
ASSNTGGAWDEKLF
>TRBV6-4
ASSDSSQGSPLH
>TRBV28
ASSLTNQPQH
>TRBV7-2
ASSFGGSFGEQF
>TRBV4-2
ASSQGVPDNTDTQY
>TRBV30
AWSLSGGALNEQF
>TRBV28
ASKGQGSMNTEAF
>TRBV19
ASSGSGLAGGGEQF
>TRBV18
ASSPLELRRATNEKLF